This TCR beta chain was recorded in a study of OX40 agonist ivuxolimab in advanced cancers. The V gene lost 1 base and the J gene lost 1 base, with 14 bases spanning the gap. Germline CDR1 SGHRS, CDR2 YFSETQ. This CDR3 has 16 residues. Generated by immunoSEQ multiplex PCR, the TCRdb table keeps only in-frame clones and is missing some. The data hold 45,000 or so clones, with around 89% observed a single time. The source material was CD4+ or CD8+ T cells sorted from blood, sampled in a trial of the OX40 agonist ivuxolimab. The receptor was derived from an adult with an advanced solid tumor such as melanoma, head and neck, liver or kidney cancer. The rearrangement joins TRBV5-1 to TRBJ1-2, with D hard to call. The CDR3 region is CASSLKAATFNYGYTF. In DNA form, the CDR3 reads TGCGCCAGCAGCTTGAAAGCAGCTACCTTTAACTATGGCTACACCTTC.